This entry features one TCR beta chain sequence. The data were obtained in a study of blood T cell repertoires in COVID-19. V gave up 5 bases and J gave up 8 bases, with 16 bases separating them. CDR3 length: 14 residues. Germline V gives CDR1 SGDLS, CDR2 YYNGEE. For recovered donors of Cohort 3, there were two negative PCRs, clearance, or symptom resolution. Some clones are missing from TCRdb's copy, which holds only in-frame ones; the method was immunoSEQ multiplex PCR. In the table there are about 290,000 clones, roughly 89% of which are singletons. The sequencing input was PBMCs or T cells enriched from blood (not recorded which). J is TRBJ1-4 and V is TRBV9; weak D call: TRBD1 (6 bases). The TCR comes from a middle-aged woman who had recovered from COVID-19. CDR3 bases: TGTGCCAGCAGTAGACAGGCCCTGGGGGAAAAACTGTTTTTT. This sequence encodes CASSRQALGEKLFF. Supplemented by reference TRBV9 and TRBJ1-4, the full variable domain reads DSGVTQTPKHLITATGQRVTLRCSPRSGDLSVYWYQQSLDQGLQFLIQYYNGEERAKGNILERFSAQQFPDLHSELNLSSLELGDSALYFCASSRQALGEKLFFGSGTQLSVL.